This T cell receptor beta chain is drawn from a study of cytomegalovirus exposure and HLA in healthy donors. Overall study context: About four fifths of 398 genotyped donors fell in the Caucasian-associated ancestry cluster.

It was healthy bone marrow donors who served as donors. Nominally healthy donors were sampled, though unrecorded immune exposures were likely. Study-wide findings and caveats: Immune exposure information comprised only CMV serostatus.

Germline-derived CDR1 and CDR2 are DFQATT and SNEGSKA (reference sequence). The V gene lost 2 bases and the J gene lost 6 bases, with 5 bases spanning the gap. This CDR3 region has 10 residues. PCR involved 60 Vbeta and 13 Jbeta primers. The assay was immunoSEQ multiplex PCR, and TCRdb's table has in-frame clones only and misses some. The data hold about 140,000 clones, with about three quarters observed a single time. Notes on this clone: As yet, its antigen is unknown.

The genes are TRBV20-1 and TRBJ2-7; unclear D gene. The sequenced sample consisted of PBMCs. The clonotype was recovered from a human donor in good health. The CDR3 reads CSARSREQYF. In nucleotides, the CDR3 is TGCAGTGCTAGATCCCGCGAGCAGTACTTC.